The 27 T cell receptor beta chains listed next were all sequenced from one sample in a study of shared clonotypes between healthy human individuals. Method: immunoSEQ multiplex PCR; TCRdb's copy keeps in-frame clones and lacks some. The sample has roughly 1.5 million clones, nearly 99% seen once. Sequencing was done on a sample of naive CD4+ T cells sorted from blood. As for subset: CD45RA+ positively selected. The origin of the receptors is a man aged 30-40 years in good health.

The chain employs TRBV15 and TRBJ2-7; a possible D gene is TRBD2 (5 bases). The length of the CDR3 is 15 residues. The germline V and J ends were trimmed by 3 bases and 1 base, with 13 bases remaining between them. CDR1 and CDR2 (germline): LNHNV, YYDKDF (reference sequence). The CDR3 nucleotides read TGTGCCACCAGCAGCAGACGGGGATTATCCTACGAGCAGTACTTC. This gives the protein CATSSRRGLSYEQYF. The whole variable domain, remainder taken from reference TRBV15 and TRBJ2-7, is DAMVIQNPRYQVTQFGKPVTLSCSQTLNHNVMYWYQQKSSQAPKLLFHYYDKDFNNEADTPDNFQSRRPNTSFCFLDIRSPGLGDTAMYLCATSSRRGLSYEQYFGPGTRLTVT.

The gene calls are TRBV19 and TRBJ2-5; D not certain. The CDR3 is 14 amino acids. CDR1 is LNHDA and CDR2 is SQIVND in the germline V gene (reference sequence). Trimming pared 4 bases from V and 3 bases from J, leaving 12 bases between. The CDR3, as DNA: TGTGCCAGTAGTAACCCGAATAGTAAAGAGACCCAGTACTTC. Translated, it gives CASSNPNSKETQYF.

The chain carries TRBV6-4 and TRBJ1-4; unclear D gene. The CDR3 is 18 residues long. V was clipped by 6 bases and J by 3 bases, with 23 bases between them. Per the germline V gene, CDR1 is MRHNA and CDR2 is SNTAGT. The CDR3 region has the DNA TGTGCCAGCAGGTCGTCTCCTCCTCGGGAGGCGCCTAATGAAAAACTGTTTTTT. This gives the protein CASRSSPPREAPNEKLFF.

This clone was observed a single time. The CDR3 DNA is TGTGCCAGCAGGAAATTAGTAGGACTAGCGGGAGACCACGAGCAGTACTTC. Its protein product is CASRKLVGLAGDHEQYF. The gene calls are TRBV11-2 and TRBJ2-7, with TRBD2 matching 13 bases. With V trimmed by 6 bases and J by 5 bases, 13 bases remained unmatched. The CDR3 contains 17 residues. Germline CDR1 reads SGHAT; CDR2 reads FQNNGV.

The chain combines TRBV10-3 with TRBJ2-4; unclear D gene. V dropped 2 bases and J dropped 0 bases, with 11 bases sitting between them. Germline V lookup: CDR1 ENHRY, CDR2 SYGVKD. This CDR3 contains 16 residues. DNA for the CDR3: TGTGCCATCAGTGAGACTTATGAGGTAGCCAAAAACATTCAGTACTTC. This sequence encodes CAISETYEVAKNIQYF.

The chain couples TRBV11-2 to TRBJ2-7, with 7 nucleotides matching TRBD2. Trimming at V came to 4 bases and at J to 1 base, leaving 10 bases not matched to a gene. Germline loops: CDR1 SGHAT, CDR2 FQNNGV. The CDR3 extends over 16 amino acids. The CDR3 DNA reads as TGTGCCAGCAGCTCAGAAGGGCTAGCGGTATCCTACGAGCAGTACTTC. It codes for CASSSEGLAVSYEQYF. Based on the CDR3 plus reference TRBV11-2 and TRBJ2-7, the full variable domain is EAGVAQSPRYKIIEKRQSVAFWCNPISGHATLYWYQQILGQGPKLLIQFQNNGVVDDSQLPKDRFSAERLKGVDSTLKIQPAKLEDSAVYLCASSSEGLAVSYEQYFGPGTRLTVT.

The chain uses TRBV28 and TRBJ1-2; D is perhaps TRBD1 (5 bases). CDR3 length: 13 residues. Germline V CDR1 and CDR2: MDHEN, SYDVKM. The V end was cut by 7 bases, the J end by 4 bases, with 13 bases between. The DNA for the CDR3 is TGTGCCAGCATCAAGATCGGGGCCTATGGCTACACCTTC. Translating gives CASIKIGAYGYTF.

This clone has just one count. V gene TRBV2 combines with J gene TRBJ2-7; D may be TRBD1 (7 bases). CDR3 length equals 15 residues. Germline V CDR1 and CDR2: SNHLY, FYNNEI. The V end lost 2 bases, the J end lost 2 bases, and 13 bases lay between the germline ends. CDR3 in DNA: TGTGCCAGCAGTGAATCAGCCAGGGGGGCCTACGAGCAGTACTTC. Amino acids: CASSESARGAYEQYF.

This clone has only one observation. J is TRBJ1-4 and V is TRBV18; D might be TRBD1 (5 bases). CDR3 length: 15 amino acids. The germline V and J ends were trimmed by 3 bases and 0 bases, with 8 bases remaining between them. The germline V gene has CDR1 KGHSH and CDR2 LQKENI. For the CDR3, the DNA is TGTGCCAGCTCACCTCAGGGTCCAACTAATGAAAAACTGTTTTTT. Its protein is CASSPQGPTNEKLFF.

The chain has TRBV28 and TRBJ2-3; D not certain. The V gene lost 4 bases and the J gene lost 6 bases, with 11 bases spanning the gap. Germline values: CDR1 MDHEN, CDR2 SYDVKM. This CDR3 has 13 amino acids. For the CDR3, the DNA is TGTGCCAGCAGTTCCAACGTCCCCGATACGCAGTATTTT. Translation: CASSSNVPDTQYF.

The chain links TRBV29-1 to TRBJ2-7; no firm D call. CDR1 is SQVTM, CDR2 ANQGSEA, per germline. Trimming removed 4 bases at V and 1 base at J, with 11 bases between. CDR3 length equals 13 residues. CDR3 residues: CSVVLRNSYEQYF. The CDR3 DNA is TGCAGCGTTGTTCTAAGGAATTCCTACGAGCAGTACTTC.

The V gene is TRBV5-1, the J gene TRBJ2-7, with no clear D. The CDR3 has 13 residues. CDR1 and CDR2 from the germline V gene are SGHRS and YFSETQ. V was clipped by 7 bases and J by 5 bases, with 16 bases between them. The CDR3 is CASATLSGDEQYF. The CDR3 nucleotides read TGCGCCAGCGCTACCCTGAGTGGCGACGAGCAGTACTTC.

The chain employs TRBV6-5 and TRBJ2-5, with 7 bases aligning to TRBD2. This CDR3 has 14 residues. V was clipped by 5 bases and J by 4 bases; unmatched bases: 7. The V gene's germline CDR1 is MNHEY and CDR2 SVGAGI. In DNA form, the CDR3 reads TGTGCCAGCAGTGTGACTAGCTCAGGAGAGACCCAGTACTTC. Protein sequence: CASSVTSSGETQYF.

The CDR3 sequence: CASSLGSTGNTIYF. The CDR3 coding sequence is TGTGCCAGCAGCTTGGGCAGTACTGGAAACACCATATATTTT. The J gene is TRBJ1-3, the V gene TRBV7-2; D is uncertain. Trimming stripped 3 bases from V and 2 bases from J, with 8 bases between. Germline V lookup: CDR1 SGHTA, CDR2 FQGNSA. This CDR3 is built from 14 residues.

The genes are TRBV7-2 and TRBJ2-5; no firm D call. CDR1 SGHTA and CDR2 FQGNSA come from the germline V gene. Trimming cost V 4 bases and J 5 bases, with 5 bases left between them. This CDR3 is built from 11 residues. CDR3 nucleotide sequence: TGTGCCAGCAGCTCTTTGGAGACCCAGTACTTC. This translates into CASSSLETQYF.

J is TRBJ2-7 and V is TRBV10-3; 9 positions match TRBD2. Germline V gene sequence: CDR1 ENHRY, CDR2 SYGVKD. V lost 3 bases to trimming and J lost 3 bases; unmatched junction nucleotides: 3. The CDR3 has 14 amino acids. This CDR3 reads CAISDWTSDYEQYF. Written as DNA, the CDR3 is TGTGCCATCAGTGACTGGACTAGCGACTACGAGCAGTACTTC.

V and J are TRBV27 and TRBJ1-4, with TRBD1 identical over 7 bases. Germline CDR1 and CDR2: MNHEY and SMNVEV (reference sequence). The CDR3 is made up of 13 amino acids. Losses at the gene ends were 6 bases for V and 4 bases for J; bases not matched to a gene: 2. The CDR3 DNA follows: TGTGCCAGCAGGGGACAGCTTAATGAAAAACTGTTTTTT. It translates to CASRGQLNEKLFF. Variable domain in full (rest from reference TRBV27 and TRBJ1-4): EAQVTQNPRYLITVTGKKLTVTCSQNMNHEYMSWYRQDPGLGLRQIYYSMNVEVTDKGDVPEGYKVSRKEKRNFPLILESPSPNQTSLYFCASRGQLNEKLFFGSGTQLSVL.

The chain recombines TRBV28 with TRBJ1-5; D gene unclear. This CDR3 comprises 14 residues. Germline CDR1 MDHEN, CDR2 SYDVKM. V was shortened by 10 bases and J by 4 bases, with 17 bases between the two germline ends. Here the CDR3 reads CATRRAARNQPQHF. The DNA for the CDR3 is TGTGCCACCCGTCGGGCGGCCAGAAATCAGCCCCAGCATTTT.

The CDR3 sequence is CASSTGASNQPQHF. As DNA, the CDR3 is TGTGCCAGCAGCACAGGGGCTAGCAATCAGCCCCAGCATTTT. This rearrangement joins TRBV7-2 to TRBJ1-5; TRBD1 agrees at 7 bases. Germline assignment: CDR1 SGHTA and CDR2 FQGNSA. Trimming at V came to 5 bases and at J to 0 bases, leaving 1 base not matched to a gene. This CDR3 has 14 amino acids.

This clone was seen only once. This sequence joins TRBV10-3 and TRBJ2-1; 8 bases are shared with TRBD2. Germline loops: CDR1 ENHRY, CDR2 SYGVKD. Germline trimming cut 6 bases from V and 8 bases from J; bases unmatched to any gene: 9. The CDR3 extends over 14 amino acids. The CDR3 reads CAISGTSLVHEQFF. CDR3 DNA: TGTGCCATCAGCGGGACTAGTTTGGTCCATGAGCAGTTCTTC.

CDR3 bases: TGTGCCACCAGCAGAGATCTAGCCGGGAATGAGCAGTTCTTC. Residues: CATSRDLAGNEQFF. The chain links TRBV15 to TRBJ2-1, with D possibly being TRBD2 (5 bases). V lost 0 bases, J lost 7 bases, and 10 bases lay in between. Germline V CDR1 and CDR2: LNHNV, YYDKDF (reference sequence). CDR3 length: 14 amino acids.

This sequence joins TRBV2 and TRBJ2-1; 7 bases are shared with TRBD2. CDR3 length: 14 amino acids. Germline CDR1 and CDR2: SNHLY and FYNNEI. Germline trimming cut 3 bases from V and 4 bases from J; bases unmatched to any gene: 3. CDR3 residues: CASSDWGGYNEQFF. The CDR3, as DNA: TGTGCCAGCAGTGATTGGGGGGGGTACAATGAGCAGTTCTTC. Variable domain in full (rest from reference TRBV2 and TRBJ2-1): EPEVTQTPSHQVTQMGQEVILRCVPISNHLYFYWYRQILGQKVEFLVSFYNNEISEKSEIFDDQFSVERPDGSNFTLKIRSTKLEDSAMYFCASSDWGGYNEQFFGPGTRLTVL.

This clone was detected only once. The CDR3: CAITETEGTDTQYF. The CDR3 DNA reads TGTGCCATCACAGAAACGGAGGGCACAGATACGCAGTATTTT. This chain links TRBV10-3 with TRBJ2-3; the D gene is possibly TRBD2 (5 bases). Trimming stripped 7 bases from V and 1 base from J, with 12 bases between. This CDR3 contains 14 residues. Looked up from germline, CDR1 is ENHRY and CDR2 is SYGVKD.

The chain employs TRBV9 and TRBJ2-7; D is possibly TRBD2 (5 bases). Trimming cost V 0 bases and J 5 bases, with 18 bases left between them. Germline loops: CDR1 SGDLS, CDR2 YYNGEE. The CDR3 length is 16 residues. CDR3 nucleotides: TGTGCCAGCAGCGTAGTCTGGGCGAGCGGTATAGACGAGCAGTACTTC. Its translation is CASSVVWASGIDEQYF. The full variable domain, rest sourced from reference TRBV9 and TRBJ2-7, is DSGVTQTPKHLITATGQRVTLRCSPRSGDLSVYWYQQSLDQGLQFLIQYYNGEERAKGNILERFSAQQFPDLHSELNLSSLELGDSALYFCASSVVWASGIDEQYFGPGTRLTVT.

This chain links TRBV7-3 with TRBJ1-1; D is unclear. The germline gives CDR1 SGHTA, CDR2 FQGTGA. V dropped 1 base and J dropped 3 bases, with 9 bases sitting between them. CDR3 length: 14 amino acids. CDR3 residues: CASSLSHGDTEAFF. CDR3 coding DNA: TGTGCCAGCAGCTTAAGTCACGGAGACACTGAAGCTTTCTTT.

This CDR3 is CASSTGPQQYF. In DNA, the CDR3 is TGTGCCAGTAGTACCGGGCCACAGCAGTACTTC. This chain links TRBV19 with TRBJ2-7; D gene uncertain. With 4 bases removed from V and 8 bases from J, the gap between germline ends came to 9 bases. Per the germline V gene, CDR1 is LNHDA and CDR2 is SQIVND (reference sequence). This CDR3 spans 11 amino acids.

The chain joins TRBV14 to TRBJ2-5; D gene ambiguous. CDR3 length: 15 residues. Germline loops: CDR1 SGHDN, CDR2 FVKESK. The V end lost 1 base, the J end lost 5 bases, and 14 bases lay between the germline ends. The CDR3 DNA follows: TGTGCCAGCAGCCAAGGCCAATTAAGAAAGGAGACCCAGTACTTC. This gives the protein CASSQGQLRKETQYF.